The present entry profiles one T cell receptor (beta chain) with its context. Antigen specificity is unknown. The protocol was immunoSEQ multiplex PCR, while the TCRdb copy is restricted to in-frame clones and leaves out a portion. This sample has some 130,000 clones; around 80% occur once, and the top ten carry 25% to 30%. The data originate from a study of cytomegalovirus exposure and HLA in healthy donors. Study as a whole: The same platform used for the approximately 700 first-cohort repertoires was also used for the approximately 120 validation repertoires, as a later analysis reported.

CDR1 and CDR2 (germline): SGHTA, FQGNSA. CDR3 length equals 15 residues. V lost 4 bases and J lost 2; bases outside the gene matches: 8. Study-level results: The study flagged some 180 TCR beta chains as cytomegalovirus-associated.

This sequence was found in a man aged 25 to 40 in good health and CMV-seropositive. V and J are TRBV7-2 and TRBJ2-7, with 7 bases that match TRBD1. The sequencing input was PBMCs. Here the CDR3 reads CASSSPGTVTYEQYF. Here the CDR3 DNA reads TGTGCCAGCAGCTCCCCAGGGACAGTAACCTACGAGCAGTACTTC. The complete variable domain, with remaining parts taken from reference TRBV7-2 and TRBJ2-7, reads GAGVSQSPSNKVTEKGKDVELRCDPISGHTALYWYRQSLGQGLEFLIYFQGNSAPDKSGLPSDRFSAERTGGSVSTLTIQRTQQEDSAVYLCASSSPGTVTYEQYFGPGTRLTVT.